A selection of T cell receptor beta chains follows, all from one sample in a study of PD-1 blockade in classical Hodgkin lymphoma. Some clones are missing from TCRdb's copy, which holds only in-frame ones; the method was immunoSEQ multiplex PCR. The sample lists about 84,000 clones, around 90% occurring once. The source material was peripheral blood mononuclear cells (PBMCs), sampled at baseline. These receptors originate from a human donor with classical Hodgkin lymphoma. Each CDR3 is given with its conserved first and last residue. D genes are given only for firm matches. Rows may omit the clone size; those that give it use once, few, many or a size class.

>NA|NA|TRBV4-1|TRBJ2-1
TGCGCCAGCAGCCAAGAGGGGTGGCCAAACTCCTACAATGAGCAGTTCTTC
CASSQEGWPNSYNEQFF
>NA|TRBD1|TRBV14|TRBJ2-7
TGTGCCAGCAGCCAAGATCGGGCAGGGGGCGAGCAGTACTTC
CASSQDRAGGEQYF
>NA|TRBD1|TRBV11-2|TRBJ1-2
TGTGCCAGCAGCCTACAGGGGAACTATGGCTACACCTTC
CASSLQGNYGYTF
>NA|NA|TRBV4-3|TRBJ1-1
TGCGCCAGCAGCCCGTTACAGGGGAACACTGAAGCTTTCTTT
CASSPLQGNTEAFF
>few|TRBD2|TRBV5-1|TRBJ2-5
TGCGCCAGCAGCTTGGGGCTAGCGGCTAAGCAAGAGACCCAGTACTTC
CASSLGLAAKQETQYF
>NA|TRBD1|TRBV28|TRBJ1-2
TGTGCCAGCAGTTTATCGGGCAGGGGGCGATATGGCTACACCTTC
CASSLSGRGRYGYTF
>NA|NA|TRBV28|TRBJ1-2
TGTGCCAGCAGTTTATACCCGGGGGCGCTTGGAGGCTACACCTTC
CASSLYPGALGGYTF
>NA|TRBD2|TRBV27|TRBJ2-7
TGTGCCAGCAGTTTACGCGCGGGAGGCCCCTACGAGCAGTACTTC
CASSLRAGGPYEQYF
>NA|NA|TRBV5-6|TRBJ2-1
TGTGCCAGCAGCTCGCAGGGGTGGAATGAGCAGTTCTTC
CASSSQGWNEQFF
>NA|NA|TRBV30|TRBJ1-4
TGTGCCTGGCACCGCAGGGATAATGAAAAACTGTTTTTT
CAWHRRDNEKLFF
>NA|NA|TRBV21-1|TRBJ1-1
TGTGCCAGCACAGGGGGCTCTGGCACTGAAGCTTTCTTT
CASTGGSGTEAFF
>NA|NA|TRBV4-2|TRBJ1-4
TGTGCCAGCAGCCAAGGCGGCACCGGTGAAAAACTGTTTTTT
CASSQGGTGEKLFF
>NA|NA|TRBV7-9|TRBJ2-5
TGTGCCAGCAGCGCTCATTTGATCCAAGAGACCCAGTACTTC
CASSAHLIQETQYF
>NA|NA|TRBV18|TRBJ2-1
TGTGCCAGCTCACCTGTCCGACAGCGGAGCTCCTACAATGAGCAGTTCTTC
CASSPVRQRSSYNEQFF
>NA|TRBD1|TRBV5-1|TRBJ2-7
TGCGCCAGCAGGTTGAAGGGACAGGGGAACGAGCAGTACTTC
CASRLKGQGNEQYF
>NA|NA|TRBV10-1|TRBJ2-7
TGCGCCAGCAGTGAGTCGACAGGATTGTCCTACGAGCAGTACTTC
CASSESTGLSYEQYF
>once|NA|TRBV10-1|TRBJ1-5
TGCGCCAGCAGTGAGCCCCGGGGAGGAAATCAGCCCCAGCATTTT
CASSEPRGGNQPQHF
>NA|NA|TRBV5-4|TRBJ1-1
TGTGCCAGCAGCCCCTCCATGAACACTGAAGCTTTCTTT
CASSPSMNTEAFF
>NA|NA|TRBV7-9|TRBJ2-7
TGTGCCAGCAGCGGACCAAATTTCTACGAGCAGTACTTC
CASSGPNFYEQYF
>NA|NA|TRBV19|TRBJ2-3
TGTGCCAGTAGACCTCCTTCGGGGGCAGATACGCAGTATTTT
CASRPPSGADTQYF
>NA|TRBD1|TRBV7-9|TRBJ2-5
TGTGCCAGCAGCTACGGACAGGGGCTAGAGACCCAGTACTTC
CASSYGQGLETQYF
>NA|NA|TRBV14|TRBJ1-2
TGTGCCAGCAGCCAAGTATTCTCAGGCATCTATGGCTACACCTTC
CASSQVFSGIYGYTF
>NA|TRBD1|TRBV19|TRBJ2-2
TGTGCCAGTACCTCCGGGACAGGGAACACCGGGGAGCTGTTTTTT
CASTSGTGNTGELFF
>NA|NA|TRBV4-3|TRBJ2-2
TGCGCCAGCAGCCAAGCAACATTGATCAACCCCCTTGCCGGGGAGCTGTTTTTT
CASSQATLINPLAGELFF
>NA|TRBD2|TRBV25-1|TRBJ2-1
TGTGCCAGCAGCACCCCGGGTAGCGGGCGATACAATGAGCAGTTCTTC
CASSTPGSGRYNEQFF
>NA|TRBD1|TRBV5-5|TRBJ2-7
TGTGCCAGCAGCTGGGACAGGAGCTCCTACGAGCAGTACTTC
CASSWDRSSYEQYF
>NA|NA|TRBV5-1|TRBJ2-5
TGCGCCAGCAGCCCGCTTGGGAGCCAAGAGACCCAGTACTTC
CASSPLGSQETQYF
>NA|NA|TRBV18|TRBJ1-2
TGTGCCAGCTCGCCGGTCGGGGACTATGGCTACACCTTC
CASSPVGDYGYTF
>NA|TRBD2|TRBV6-5|TRBJ2-5
TGTGCCAGCAGTGCGTGGACTAGTCGGGAGACCCAGTACTTC
CASSAWTSRETQYF
>NA|NA|TRBV28|TRBJ1-1
TGTGCCAGCGCCCAAGGCGGGGGCCTCAACACTGAAGCTTTCTTT
CASAQGGGLNTEAFF
>NA|TRBD1|TRBV7-2|TRBJ1-3
TGTGCCAGCAGCAGCCAGGGGACAGGGGGTGGAAACACCATATATTTT
CASSSQGTGGGNTIYF
>NA|TRBD1|TRBV27|TRBJ1-2
TGTGCCAGCAGTCAGGACAGGGGGCTGGGAGGCTACACCTTC
CASSQDRGLGGYTF
>once|TRBD2|TRBV19|TRBJ2-1
TGTGCCAGTAGTATAGGGAGTGGGGGACTAGCGGTTTACAATGAGCAGTTCTTC
CASSIGSGGLAVYNEQFF
>NA|NA|TRBV5-1|TRBJ1-1
TGCGCCAGCCGGCTGGAGGAGTTTATGAACACTGAAGCTTTCTTT
CASRLEEFMNTEAFF
>NA|NA|TRBV7-2|TRBJ2-2
TGTGCCAGCAGCGCCACCGCCCGGGGGCGAAACACCGGGGAGCTGTTTTTT
CASSATARGRNTGELFF
>NA|NA|TRBV5-1|TRBJ1-3
TGCGCCAGCAGCGCCGACAGGACTGGAAACACCATATATTTT
CASSADRTGNTIYF
>NA|TRBD2|TRBV4-3|TRBJ2-7
TGCGCCAGCAGCCAAGATAGTATTGGACGGGAGGCCGGGGACGAGCAGTACTTC
CASSQDSIGREAGDEQYF
>NA|NA|TRBV7-2|TRBJ2-5
TGTGCCAGCAGCGCCGCGGGGAACCAAGAGACCCAGTACTTC
CASSAAGNQETQYF
>NA|TRBD2|TRBV7-2|TRBJ2-1
TGTGCCAGCAGCTTTCCACTAGCGGGGGCCTCCTACAATGAGCAGTTCTTC
CASSFPLAGASYNEQFF
>NA|TRBD1|TRBV27|TRBJ2-7
TGTGCCAGCAGTCTAACAGGGGGACCCTACGAGCAGTACTTC
CASSLTGGPYEQYF
>NA|NA|TRBV7-2|TRBJ2-5
TGTGCCAGCAGCTTCCGAGAGACCCAGTACTTC
CASSFRETQYF